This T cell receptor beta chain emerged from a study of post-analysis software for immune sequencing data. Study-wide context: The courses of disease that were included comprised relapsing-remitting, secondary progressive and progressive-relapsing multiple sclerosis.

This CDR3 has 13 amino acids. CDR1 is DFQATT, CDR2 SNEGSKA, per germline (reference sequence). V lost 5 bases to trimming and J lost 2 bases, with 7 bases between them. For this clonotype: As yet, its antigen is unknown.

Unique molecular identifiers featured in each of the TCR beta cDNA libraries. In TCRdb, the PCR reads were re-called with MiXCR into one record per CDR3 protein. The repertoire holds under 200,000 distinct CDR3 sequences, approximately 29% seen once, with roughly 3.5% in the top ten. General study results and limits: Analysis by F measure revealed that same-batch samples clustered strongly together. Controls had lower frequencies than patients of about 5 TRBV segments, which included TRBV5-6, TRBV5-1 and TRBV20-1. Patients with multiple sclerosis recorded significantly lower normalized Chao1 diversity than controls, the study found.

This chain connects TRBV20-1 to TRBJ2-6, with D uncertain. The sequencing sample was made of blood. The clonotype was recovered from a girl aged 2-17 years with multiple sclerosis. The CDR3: CSAAGPGANVLTF. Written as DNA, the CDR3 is TGCAGTGCTGCTGGGCCTGGGGCCAACGTCCTGACTTTC.